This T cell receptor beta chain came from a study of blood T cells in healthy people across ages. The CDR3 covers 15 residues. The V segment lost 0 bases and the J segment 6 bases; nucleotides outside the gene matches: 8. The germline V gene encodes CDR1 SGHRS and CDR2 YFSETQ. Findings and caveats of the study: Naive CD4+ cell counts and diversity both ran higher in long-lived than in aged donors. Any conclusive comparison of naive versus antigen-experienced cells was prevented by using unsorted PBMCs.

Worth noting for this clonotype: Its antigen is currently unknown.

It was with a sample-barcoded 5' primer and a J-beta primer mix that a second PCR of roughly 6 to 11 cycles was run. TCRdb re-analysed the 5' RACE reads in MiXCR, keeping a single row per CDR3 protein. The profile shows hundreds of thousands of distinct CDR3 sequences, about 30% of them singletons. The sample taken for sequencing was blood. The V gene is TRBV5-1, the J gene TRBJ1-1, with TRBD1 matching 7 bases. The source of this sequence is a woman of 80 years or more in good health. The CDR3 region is CASSLGTGRGAEAFF. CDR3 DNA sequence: TGCGCCAGCAGCTTGGGGACAGGTCGGGGTGCTGAAGCTTTCTTT.